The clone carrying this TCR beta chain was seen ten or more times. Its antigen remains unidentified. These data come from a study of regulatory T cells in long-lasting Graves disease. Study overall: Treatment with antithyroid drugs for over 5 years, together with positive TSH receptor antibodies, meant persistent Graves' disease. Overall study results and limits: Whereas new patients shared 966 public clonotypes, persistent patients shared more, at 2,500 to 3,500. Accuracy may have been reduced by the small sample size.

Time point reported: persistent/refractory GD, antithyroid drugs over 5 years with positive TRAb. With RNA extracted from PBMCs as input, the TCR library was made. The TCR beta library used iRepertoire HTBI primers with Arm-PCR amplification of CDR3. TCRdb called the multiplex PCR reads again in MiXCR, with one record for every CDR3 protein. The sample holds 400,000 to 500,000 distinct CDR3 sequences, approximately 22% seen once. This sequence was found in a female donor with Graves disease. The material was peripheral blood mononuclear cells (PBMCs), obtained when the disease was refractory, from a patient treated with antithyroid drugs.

The CDR3 is CASSPSGIPYEQYF. The DNA of the CDR3 is TGTGCCAGCAGCCCTAGCGGGATCCCCTACGAGCAGTACTTC. The rearrangement links TRBV28 to TRBJ2-7; TRBD2 matches at 9 bases. CDR3 length: 14 amino acids. Germline V gene data show CDR1 as MDHEN and CDR2 as SYDVKM. V shed 6 bases and J 2 bases; nucleotides not matched to a gene: 5.